This T cell receptor beta chain was sequenced for a study of technical replicates of blood from a handful of donors. Germline CDR1 is SGHRS and CDR2 is YFSETQ. CDR3 length: 18 residues. The V and J ends lost 1 base and 2 bases respectively, with 16 bases between them. The protocol was immunoSEQ multiplex PCR, while the TCRdb copy is restricted to in-frame clones and leaves out a portion. This repertoire shows roughly 93,000 clones, around 95% found once; its top ten account for 0.2% to 0.25%. V is TRBV5-1 and J is TRBJ2-6; D possibly corresponds to TRBD2 (6 bases). The TCR comes from a human donor in good health. The sequencing sample was made of T cells isolated from PBMCs. CDR3 coding DNA: TGCGCCAGCAGCTTGCTGGCGGGAAGGGAAACTGGGGCCAACGTCCTGACTTTC. Translating gives CASSLLAGRETGANVLTF.